The 13 T cell receptor beta chains below all came from one sample that was sequenced in a study of blood T cell repertoires in COVID-19. Some clones are missing from TCRdb's copy, which holds only in-frame ones; the method was immunoSEQ multiplex PCR. This sample carries about 46,000 clones, 75% to 90% of them seen once, and the ten largest clones take roughly 14%. Material for sequencing was peripheral blood. Receptor source: a human donor in a cohort sampled during active COVID-19. The donor label of this sample is uncertain.

This chain connects TRBV19 to TRBJ1-4; D possibly corresponds to TRBD1 (6 bases). CDR3 length equals 17 residues. CDR1 and CDR2 (germline): LNHDA, SQIVND (reference sequence). Trimming removed 1 base at V and 2 bases at J, with 14 bases between. This CDR3 reads CASSIGQQGWTNEKLFF. CDR3 DNA sequence: TGTGCCAGTAGTATAGGGCAACAGGGATGGACTAATGAAAAACTGTTTTTT.

This sequence joins TRBV27 and TRBJ1-1, with D maybe TRBD1 (6 bases). CDR1 is MNHEY and CDR2 is SMNVEV in the germline V gene (reference sequence). This CDR3 has 15 amino acids. The V end was cut by 4 bases, the J end by 1 base, with 13 bases between. CDR3 nucleotide sequence: TGTGCCAGCAGTTCGGGACAACCTGGGAACACTGAAGCTTTCTTT. Its protein product is CASSSGQPGNTEAFF.

The chain has TRBV5-6 and TRBJ2-1, with 7 positions matching TRBD2. The V and J ends lost 2 bases and 0 bases, in that order; junction bases with no gene match: 11. The CDR3 spans 18 residues. The germline V gene encodes CDR1 SGHDT and CDR2 YYEEEE. CDR3 amino acids: CASSFPPWRGSSYNEQFF. CDR3 bases: TGTGCCAGCAGCTTCCCGCCGTGGCGGGGGAGCTCCTACAATGAGCAGTTCTTC.

The genes are TRBV5-6 and TRBJ1-6; TRBD1 might be the D (6 bases). The CDR3 is 14 amino acids. Germline assignment: CDR1 SGHDT and CDR2 YYEEEE. The V end lost 6 bases, the J end lost 7 bases, and 14 bases lay between the germline ends. DNA of the CDR3: TGTGCCAGCACGCACCGGGGGGCGAATTCACCCCTCCACTTT. Amino acids: CASTHRGANSPLHF.

The chain uses TRBV3-1 (or the pseudogene TRBV3-2) and TRBJ1-1; D uncertain. Germline V lookup: CDR1 LGHDT, CDR2 YNNKEL (reference sequence). V was pared by 1 base and J by 5 bases, with 8 bases between. The CDR3 extends over 13 amino acids. DNA for the CDR3: TGTGCCAGCAGCCAAGTGCCAGATACTGAAGCTTTCTTT. Translation gives CASSQVPDTEAFF.

CDR3 in amino acids: CASSSGQRYNEQFF. CDR3 sequence (DNA): TGCGCCAGCAGCTCGGGACAGCGATACAATGAGCAGTTCTTC. The rearrangement uses TRBV5-1 and TRBJ2-1; 7 nucleotides agree with TRBD1. Looked up from germline, CDR1 is SGHRS and CDR2 is YFSETQ. Trimming removed 3 bases from V and 4 bases from J; junction bases left unmatched: 4. The CDR3 is 14 residues long.

The chain links TRBV4-3 to TRBJ1-2, with 8 bases aligning to TRBD1. The CDR3 totals 15 residues. Germline-derived CDR1 and CDR2 are LGHNA and YSLEER. Losses at the gene ends were 0 bases for V and 3 bases for J; bases not matched to a gene: 3. CDR3 amino acids: CASSQDLDRDYGYTF. The CDR3 DNA sequence: TGCGCCAGCAGCCAAGATCTGGACAGGGACTATGGCTACACCTTC.

The table lists this clone with a few counts. The genes are TRBV2 and TRBJ2-7; the D gene is possibly TRBD2 (5 bases). Trimming took 2 bases from V and 3 from J, leaving 8 bases between them. Germline-derived CDR1 and CDR2 are SNHLY and FYNNEI. The length of the CDR3 is 13 residues. For the CDR3, the DNA is TGTGCCAGCAGTGAACTTGAGGGCTACGAGCAGTACTTC. Amino acids: CASSELEGYEQYF.

The chain employs TRBV5-1 and TRBJ2-3, with 8 bases lining up with TRBD2. Germline values: CDR1 SGHRS, CDR2 YFSETQ. The ends lost 2 bases at V and 2 bases at J; junction bases unmatched: 4. The CDR3 has 15 amino acids. In DNA form, the CDR3 reads TGCGCCAGCAGCTTCAGCGGGGGCAACACAGATACGCAGTATTTT. Its translation is CASSFSGGNTDTQYF.

The chain links TRBV9 to TRBJ1-1; D gene unclear. This CDR3 has 14 amino acids. Germline values: CDR1 SGDLS, CDR2 YYNGEE. The V end lost 0 bases, the J end lost 7 bases, and 13 bases lay between the germline ends. The CDR3 bases are TGTGCCAGCAGCGTAGGTCCAGAGTGGAGTGAAGCTTTCTTT. Translation gives CASSVGPEWSEAFF.

The chain joins TRBV5-1 to TRBJ1-2; no firm D call. The V gene lost 0 bases and the J gene lost 5 bases, with 8 bases spanning the gap. The CDR3 is 13 amino acids. CDR1 is SGHRS, CDR2 YFSETQ, per germline. CDR3 DNA sequence: TGCGCCAGCAGCTTGGGGGGAGATTATGGCTACACCTTC. Its translation: CASSLGGDYGYTF.

The chain employs TRBV7-3 and TRBJ2-1; a weak D match, TRBD2 (5 bases). The CDR3 contains 14 residues. CDR1 SGHTA and CDR2 FQGTGA come from the germline V gene. The V gene lost 5 bases and the J gene lost 0 bases, with 8 bases spanning the gap. The CDR3 DNA reads as TGTGCCAGCAGCCCGGGGAGCTCCTACAATGAGCAGTTCTTC. It yields the protein CASSPGSSYNEQFF. The full variable domain, rest sourced from reference TRBV7-3 and TRBJ2-1, is GAGVSQTPSNKVTEKGKYVELRCDPISGHTALYWYRQSLGQGPEFLIYFQGTGAADDSGLPNDRFFAVRPEGSVSTLKIQRTERGDSAVYLCASSPGSSYNEQFFGPGTRLTVL.

V usage is TRBV19 and J usage is TRBJ2-7; TRBD2 matches 9 bases. The CDR3 runs 14 residues. Per germline, CDR1 LNHDA and CDR2 SQIVND (reference sequence). Trimming at V came to 5 bases and at J to 3 bases, leaving 5 bases not matched to a gene. The CDR3 coding sequence is TGTGCCAGTAGTGTTAGCGGGGGATTCTACGAGCAGTACTTC. Protein sequence: CASSVSGGFYEQYF.